Below are 8 T cell receptor beta chains sequenced from a single sample in a study of post-analysis software for immune sequencing data. Incorporated into the TCR beta cDNA libraries were unique molecular identifiers, which served to reduce PCR and sequencing biases. TCRdb analysed the PCR reads with MiXCR anew, one entry per CDR3 protein. The sample comprises some 190,000 distinct CDR3 sequences, 29% of which are singletons, and approximately 3.6% rests with the top ten. These TCRs are of unknown antigen specificity. Overall study findings and caveats: Five TRBV segments (TRBV5-6, TRBV5-1 and TRBV20-1 among them) occurred more frequently in patients than in controls.

The source material was blood. These receptors all stem from a girl younger than 18 with multiple sclerosis.

This clonotype was recorded many times. The chain recombines TRBV20-1 with TRBJ2-7; 8 positions agree with TRBD1. This CDR3 has 18 amino acids. The germline V gene has CDR1 DFQATT and CDR2 SNEGSKA (reference sequence). V was clipped by 1 base and J by 0 bases; unmatched bases: 14. This CDR3 reads CSARGTGPTFRSSYEQYF. The CDR3 coding sequence is TGCAGTGCTAGAGGGACAGGGCCTACCTTCCGTAGCTCCTACGAGCAGTACTTC.

This clonotype came up a few times. The chain joins TRBV20-1 to TRBJ2-7; TRBD2 agrees at 7 bases. The length of the CDR3 is 14 residues. The J segment lost 4 bases and the V segment lost 1 base, leaving 7 bases of the junction unmatched. Per germline, CDR1 DFQATT and CDR2 SNEGSKA (reference sequence). This CDR3 is CSARVGGGRYEQYF. CDR3 bases: TGCAGTGCTAGAGTGGGGGGGGGAAGGTACGAGCAGTACTTC.

This clonotype showed up just a few times. V is TRBV28 and J is TRBJ1-2; 7 bases are shared with TRBD1. The germline V gene encodes CDR1 MDHEN and CDR2 SYDVKM. The V gene end was trimmed by 6 bases and the J gene end by 9 bases; junction bases not matched to a gene: 13. This CDR3 region has 14 residues. The CDR3 loop is CASSPGTAGYSYTF. The CDR3 region has the DNA TGTGCCAGCAGCCCCGGGACAGCAGGATATAGCTACACCTTC.

On this clonotype: Just one base apart from a much larger clone, this may be a read error. The V and J genes are TRBV6-1 and TRBJ2-1, with TRBD1 identical over 9 bases. CDR1 is MNHNS, CDR2 SASEGT, per germline. J lost 1 base, V lost 6 bases, and 10 bases had no gene match. The CDR3 is 17 amino acids. The CDR3 is CASSPGQGRMSYNEQFF. CDR3 DNA sequence: TGTGCCAGCAGCCCTGGACAGGGGAGGATGTCCTACAATGAGCAGTTCTTC.

This clonotype was found a few times. The CDR3 loop is CASIWGGNTDTQYF. CDR3 nucleotides: TGTGCCAGCATCTGGGGGGGAAACACAGATACGCAGTATTTT. The rearrangement links TRBV28 to TRBJ2-3; 7 bases line up with TRBD2. The CDR3 is 14 residues long. Germline V lookup: CDR1 MDHEN, CDR2 SYDVKM. V shed 7 bases, J shed 2 bases, and the junction held 6 bases outside the gene matches.

This clonotype showed up many times. V gene TRBV12-3 or TRBV12-4 combines with J gene TRBJ2-7; 7 bases are a match to TRBD2. The CDR3 spans 13 residues. V dropped 7 bases and J dropped 7; count of bases not matched to a gene: 10. The CDR3 bases are TGTGCCAGCACCCCGGCCGAAGCGGGAGAGCAGTACTTC. As protein: CASTPAEAGEQYF.

The chain links TRBV28 to TRBJ2-1, with D unresolved. CDR1 and CDR2 from the germline V gene are MDHEN and SYDVKM. CDR3 size: 12 residues. Trimming removed 7 bases at V and 7 bases at J, with 11 bases between. CDR3: CASTRSWNEQFF. CDR3 nucleotide sequence: TGTGCCAGCACCCGAAGCTGGAATGAGCAGTTCTTC. Drawing the rest from reference TRBV28 and TRBJ2-1, the complete variable domain is DVKVTQSSRYLVKRTGEKVFLECVQDMDHENMFWYRQDPGLGLRLIYFSYDVKMKEKGDIPEGYSVSREKKERFSLILESASTNQTSMYLCASTRSWNEQFFGPGTRLTVL.

The CDR3 sequence: CASSLTYVAYNQPQHF. In nucleotides, the CDR3 is TGTGCCAGCAGCCTAACATACGTGGCTTACAATCAGCCCCAGCATTTT. The rearrangement joins TRBV7-2 to TRBJ1-5, with unresolved D. The germline CDR1 and CDR2 sequences are SGHTA and FQGNSA. V lost 5 bases and J 3 bases, leaving 17 bases between the germline ends. This CDR3 comprises 16 residues.